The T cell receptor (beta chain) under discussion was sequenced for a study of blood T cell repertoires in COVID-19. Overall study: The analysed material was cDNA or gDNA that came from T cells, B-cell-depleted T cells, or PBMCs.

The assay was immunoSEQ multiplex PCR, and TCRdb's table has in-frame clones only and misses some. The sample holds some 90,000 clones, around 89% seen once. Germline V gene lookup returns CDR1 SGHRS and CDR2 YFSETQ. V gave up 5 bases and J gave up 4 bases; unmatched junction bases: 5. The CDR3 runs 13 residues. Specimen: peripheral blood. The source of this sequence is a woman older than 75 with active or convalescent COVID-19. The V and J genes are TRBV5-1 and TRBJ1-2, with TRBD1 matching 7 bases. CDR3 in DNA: TGCGCCAGCAGTCTGGACAGGATCTATGGCTACACCTTC. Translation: CASSLDRIYGYTF.